The entry that follows covers one T cell receptor beta chain sequence. The antigen is not known. This sample is drawn from a study of CD8 T cells in ankylosing spondylitis. The CDR3 loop spans 13 amino acids. The V end lost 1 base, the J end lost 2 bases, and 6 bases lay between the germline ends. Quantitative 5'-RACE with molecular barcodes produced the TCR beta libraries. From the 5' RACE reads, TCRdb called clonotypes with MiXCR, one entry per CDR3 protein. The table shows 350,000 to 450,000 distinct CDR3 sequences, with roughly 26% occurring only once. General study points: Seemingly characteristic of ankylosing spondylitis blood was a TCR beta motif consisting of about 8 highly homologous variants. Disease-linked clones were found to be CD8+ and relatively rare in peripheral blood.

The specimen sequenced was blood, either unsorted or a sorted T cell fraction (not recorded which). The chain joins TRBV12-3 or TRBV12-4 to TRBJ2-7; D is ambiguous. The source of this sequence is a male donor with ankylosing spondylitis. For the CDR3, the DNA is TGTGCCAGCAGTTTAGGGTCGGCCTACGAGCAGTACTTC. The encoded protein is CASSLGSAYEQYF.